This TCR beta chain was documented in a study of T cells after yellow fever vaccination (dated by TCRdb to about 2019). As for the study more broadly: Libraries from fractions with low cell numbers were prepared with the SMART-Seq v4 Ultra Low Input RNA kit. To track T-cell clones before and after primary and booster YFV17D yellow fever vaccination, bulk TCR alpha and beta repertoires were sequenced longitudinally. Two healthy male donors made up the cohort, one aged 18 to 30 years and the other aged 30 to 40 years. Blood was collected at multiple timepoints before and after primary and secondary immunization, and bulk PBMC replicates and cell subsets were isolated. General findings and caveats noted by the study authors: Computational filtering was needed because FACS-sorted repertoires could contain abundant contaminating clonotypes from the bulk population. A small fraction of clonotypes appeared in both the CD4 and CD8 compartments, likely as a result of convergent recombination. The secondary T-cell response was weaker than the primary response but faster, peaking on day 5 instead of day 15. After the booster, most of the clones that had expanded following primary vaccination were detected again (roughly 96% of CD4 and around 88% of CD8), which suggests that memory was broadly maintained. Because the study included only a couple of donors, the extent to which the findings can be generalized is limited.

For this clonotype: There is no known antigen for this receptor. Qualities for individual bases were not recorded, and no much larger clone is one base off.

CDR1 and CDR2, looked up from the germline V gene (reference sequence), are SGHNT and YYREEE. Trimming takes 7 bases from V and 0 bases from J, and the germline ends sit 11 bases apart. The CDR3 goes from the cysteine to the valine over 13 residues. CDR3 DNA only is kept here, 39 bases in frame from base 1. Sample treatment or condition, as interpreted from the label and publication: live attenuated yellow fever vaccine strain. At each blood-draw timepoint, two biological replicates of bulk PBMCs were collected. PBMCs were isolated from peripheral blood using a standard Ficoll-Paque protocol. TriZol was used to extract RNA from bulk PBMCs, from CD4 and CD8 fractions, and from dextramer-positive and dextramer-negative fractions. Synthesis of TCR cDNA relied on 5'RACE template switching, a step that introduced a universal primer site along with unique molecular identifiers. Priming for cDNA synthesis came from both the TCR alpha and TCR beta constant segments. Two PCR steps were used to amplify libraries, with sample barcodes and sequencing adapters being added in the second step. Sequencing of libraries was performed on Illumina HiSeq 2500 (2x100 bp) or NovaSeq (2x150 bp). Turning to the authors' computational methods: Reads were demultiplexed and collapsed into UMI consensus sequences with MIGEC, and V(D)J alignment was performed with MiXCR. Clonotypes responding to the vaccine were identified with edgeR on replicate PBMC samples, with the criteria of FDR below 0.01 and a log2 fold change above 5 up to day 15. Each bulk clonotype received a CD4 or CD8 identity based on whether the sequenced CD4 or CD8 repertoire contained that clonotype at higher abundance. TCRdb trimmed the raw reads at Q25, called clones with MiXCR and kept productive beta chains. All rows with the same CDR3 protein become a single entry with the most common DNA and genes. The authors' filters were not applied to this entry. This sample comprises 450,000 to 600,000 distinct CDR3 sequences, about 17% of them detected only once. The ten largest account for around 15% of the sample.

The chain joins TRBV5-4 to TRBJ2-7; the D gene identity is not certain. Sequences were derived from PBMCs, sampled roughly 5 days after the first yellow fever vaccination. The receptor's source is a man aged 18-30 years who received the YFV17D yellow fever vaccine. The CDR3 amino acid sequence is: CASFDLGSYEQYV. The nucleotide sequence reads TGTGCCAGCTTCGACCTGGGCTCCTACGAGCAGTACGTC.